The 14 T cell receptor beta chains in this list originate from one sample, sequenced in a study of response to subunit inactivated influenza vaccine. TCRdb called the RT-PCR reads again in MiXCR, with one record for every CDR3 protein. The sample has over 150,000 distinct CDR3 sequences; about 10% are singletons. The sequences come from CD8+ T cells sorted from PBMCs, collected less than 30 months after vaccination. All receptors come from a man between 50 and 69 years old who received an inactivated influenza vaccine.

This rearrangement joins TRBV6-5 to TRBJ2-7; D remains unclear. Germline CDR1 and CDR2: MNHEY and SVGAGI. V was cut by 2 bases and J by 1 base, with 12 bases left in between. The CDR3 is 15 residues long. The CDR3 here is CASSYRYGGSYEQYF. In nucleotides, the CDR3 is TGTGCCAGCAGTTACCGATATGGTGGGTCCTACGAGCAGTACTTC.

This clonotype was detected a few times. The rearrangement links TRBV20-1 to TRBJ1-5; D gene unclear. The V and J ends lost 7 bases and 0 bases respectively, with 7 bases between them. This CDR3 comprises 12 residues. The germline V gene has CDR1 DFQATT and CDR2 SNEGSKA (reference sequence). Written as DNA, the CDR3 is TGCAGTGTAGCGGATAGCAATCAGCCCCAGCATTTT. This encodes CSVADSNQPQHF.

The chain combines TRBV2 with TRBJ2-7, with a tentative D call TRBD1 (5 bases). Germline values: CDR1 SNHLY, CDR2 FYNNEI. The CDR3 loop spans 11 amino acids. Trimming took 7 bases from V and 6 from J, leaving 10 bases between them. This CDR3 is CASKQAGEQYF. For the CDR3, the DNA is TGTGCCAGCAAACAGGCCGGCGAGCAGTACTTC.

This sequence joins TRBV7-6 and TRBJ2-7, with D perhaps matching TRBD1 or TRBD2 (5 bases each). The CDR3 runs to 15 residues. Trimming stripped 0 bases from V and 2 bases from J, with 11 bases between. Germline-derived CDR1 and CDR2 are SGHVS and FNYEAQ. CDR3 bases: TGTGCCAGCAGCTTAGCTTGGGGGACCCCCTACGAGCAGTACTTC. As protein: CASSLAWGTPYEQYF.

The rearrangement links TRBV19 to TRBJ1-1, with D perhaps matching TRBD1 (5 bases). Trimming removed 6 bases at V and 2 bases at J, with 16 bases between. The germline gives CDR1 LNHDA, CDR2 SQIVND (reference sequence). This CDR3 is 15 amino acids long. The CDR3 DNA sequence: TGTGCCAGTAGCACACCGAGGGGCCCAAACACTGAAGCTTTCTTT. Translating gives CASSTPRGPNTEAFF.

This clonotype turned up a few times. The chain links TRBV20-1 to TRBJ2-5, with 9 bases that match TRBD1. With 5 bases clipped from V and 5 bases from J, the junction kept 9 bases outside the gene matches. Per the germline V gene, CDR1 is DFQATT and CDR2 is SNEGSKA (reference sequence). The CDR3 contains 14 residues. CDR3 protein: CSASRLGQGETQYF. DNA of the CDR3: TGCAGTGCTTCCCGACTTGGACAGGGGGAGACCCAGTACTTC.

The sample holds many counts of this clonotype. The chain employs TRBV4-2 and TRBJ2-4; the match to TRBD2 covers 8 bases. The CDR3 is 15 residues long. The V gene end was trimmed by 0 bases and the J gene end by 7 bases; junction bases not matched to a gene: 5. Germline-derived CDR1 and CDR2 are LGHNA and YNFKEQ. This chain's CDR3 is CASSQDTSGRNIQYF. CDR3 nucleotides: TGTGCCAGCAGCCAAGATACTAGCGGCAGGAACATTCAGTACTTC.

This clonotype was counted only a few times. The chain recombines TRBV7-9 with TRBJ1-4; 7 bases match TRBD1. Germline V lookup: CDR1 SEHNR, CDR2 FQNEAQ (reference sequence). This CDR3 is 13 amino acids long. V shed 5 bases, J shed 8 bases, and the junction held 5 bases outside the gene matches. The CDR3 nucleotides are TGTGCCAGCAGCCCCGAGGGACAGGAAAAACTGTTTTTT. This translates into CASSPEGQEKLFF.

As DNA, the CDR3 is TGCGCCAGCAGCCTGAAAGCCTGGGATACGCAGTATTTT. This sequence encodes CASSLKAWDTQYF. The chain links TRBV4-1 to TRBJ2-3; D is unclear. There are 13 residues in the CDR3. Germline CDR1 is MGHRA and CDR2 is YSYEKL. V gave up 4 bases and J gave up 6 bases, with 11 bases separating them.

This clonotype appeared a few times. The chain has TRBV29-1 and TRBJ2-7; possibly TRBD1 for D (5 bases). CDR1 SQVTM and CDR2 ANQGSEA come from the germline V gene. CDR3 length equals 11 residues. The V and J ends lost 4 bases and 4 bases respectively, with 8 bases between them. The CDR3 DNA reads TGCAGCGTTGTTCACAGGTACGAGCAGTACTTC. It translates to CSVVHRYEQYF.

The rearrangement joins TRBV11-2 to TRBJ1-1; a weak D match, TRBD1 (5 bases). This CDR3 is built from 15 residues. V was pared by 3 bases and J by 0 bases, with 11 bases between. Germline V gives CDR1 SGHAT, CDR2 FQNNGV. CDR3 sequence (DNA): TGTGCCAGCAGCTTGGGGCAGTTCATGAACACTGAAGCTTTCTTT. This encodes CASSLGQFMNTEAFF. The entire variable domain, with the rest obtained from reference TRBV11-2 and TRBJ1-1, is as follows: EAGVAQSPRYKIIEKRQSVAFWCNPISGHATLYWYQQILGQGPKLLIQFQNNGVVDDSQLPKDRFSAERLKGVDSTLKIQPAKLEDSAVYLCASSLGQFMNTEAFFGQGTRLTVV.

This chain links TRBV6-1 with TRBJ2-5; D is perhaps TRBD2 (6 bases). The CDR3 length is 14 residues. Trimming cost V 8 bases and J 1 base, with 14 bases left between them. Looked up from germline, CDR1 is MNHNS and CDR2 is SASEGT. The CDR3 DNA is TGTGCCAGCCGAGACCCCGGGGGCCAAGAGACCCAGTACTTC. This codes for CASRDPGGQETQYF.

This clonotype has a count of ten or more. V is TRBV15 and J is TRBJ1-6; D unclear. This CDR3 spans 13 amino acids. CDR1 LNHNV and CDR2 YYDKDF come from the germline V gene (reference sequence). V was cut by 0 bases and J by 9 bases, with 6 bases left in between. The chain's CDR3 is CATSRDMISPLHF. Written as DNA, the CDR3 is TGTGCCACCAGCAGAGATATGATTTCACCCCTCCACTTT.

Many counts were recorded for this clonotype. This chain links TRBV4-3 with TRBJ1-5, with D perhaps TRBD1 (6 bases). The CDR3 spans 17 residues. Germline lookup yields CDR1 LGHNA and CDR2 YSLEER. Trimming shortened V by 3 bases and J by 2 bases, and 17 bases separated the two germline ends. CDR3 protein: CASSQLQGIRGNQPQHF. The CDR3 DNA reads TGCGCCAGCAGCCAGCTACAGGGAATAAGAGGCAATCAGCCCCAGCATTTT.